This TCR beta chain was documented in a study of graft-versus-host responses after intestinal transplantation. Turning to the study itself: Transplants given to recipients were multivisceral, liver-intestinal, or isolated intestinal. Every one of the recipients received anti-thymocyte globulin induction and afterwards took tacrolimus and steroids for 3 to 4 years.

The ends lost 5 bases at V and 10 bases at J; junction bases unmatched: 11. Germline V gene lookup returns CDR1 SGHTA and CDR2 FQGNSA. The CDR3 contains 15 residues. On this clone itself: Antigen unknown.

Sequencing used immunoSEQ multiplex PCR; TCRdb keeps in-frame clones, though not all of them. The repertoire holds around 97,000 clones, with 90% to 95% as singletons. General study points: Recipient marrow showed GvH clones, some seen first in ileum or blood. The highest levels of circulating GvH clones went along with early declines in HvG clones after transplant.

The TCR was taken from a human donor who was the organ donor for an intestinal transplant. V gene TRBV7-2 combines with J gene TRBJ1-1; 12 nucleotides match TRBD1. Here the sequenced sample was unstimulated CD4+ T cells sorted from spleen or lymph node cells, taken before transplant. DNA of the CDR3: TGTGCCAGCAGCCCTGTTGCCGGGACAGGGGGCTCAGCTTTCTTT. As protein: CASSPVAGTGGSAFF.